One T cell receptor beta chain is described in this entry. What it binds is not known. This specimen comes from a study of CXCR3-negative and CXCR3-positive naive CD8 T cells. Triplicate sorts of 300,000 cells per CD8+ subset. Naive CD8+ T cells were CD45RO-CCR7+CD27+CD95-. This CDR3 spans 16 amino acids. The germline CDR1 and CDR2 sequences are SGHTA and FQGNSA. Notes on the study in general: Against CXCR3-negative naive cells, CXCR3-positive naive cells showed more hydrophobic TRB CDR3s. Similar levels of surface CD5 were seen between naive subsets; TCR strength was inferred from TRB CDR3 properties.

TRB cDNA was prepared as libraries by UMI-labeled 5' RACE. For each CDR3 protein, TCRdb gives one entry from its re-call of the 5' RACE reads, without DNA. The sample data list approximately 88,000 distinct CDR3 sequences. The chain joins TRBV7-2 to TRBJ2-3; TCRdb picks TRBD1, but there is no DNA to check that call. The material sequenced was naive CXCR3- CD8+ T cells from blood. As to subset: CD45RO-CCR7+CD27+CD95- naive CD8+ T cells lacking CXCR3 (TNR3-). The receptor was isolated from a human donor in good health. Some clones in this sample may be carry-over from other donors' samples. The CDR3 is CASSSNPPGGTDTQYF.